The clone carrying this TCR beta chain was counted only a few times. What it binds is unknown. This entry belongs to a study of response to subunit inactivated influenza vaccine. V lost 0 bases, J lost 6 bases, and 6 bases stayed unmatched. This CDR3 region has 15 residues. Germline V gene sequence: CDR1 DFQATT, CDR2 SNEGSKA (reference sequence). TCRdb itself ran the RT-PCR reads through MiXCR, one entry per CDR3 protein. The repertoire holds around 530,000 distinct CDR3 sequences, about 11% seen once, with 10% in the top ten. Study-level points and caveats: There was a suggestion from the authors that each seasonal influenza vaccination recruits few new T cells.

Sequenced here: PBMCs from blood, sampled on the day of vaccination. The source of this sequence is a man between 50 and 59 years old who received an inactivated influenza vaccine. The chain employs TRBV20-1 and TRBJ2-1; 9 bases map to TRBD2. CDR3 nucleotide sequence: TGCAGTGCTAGAGATCAAGCGGGAGGTCTCAATGAGCAGTTCTTC. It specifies CSARDQAGGLNEQFF.